These T cell receptor beta chains were read from a single sample in a study of blood T cell repertoires in COVID-19. Profiled with immunoSEQ multiplex PCR; TCRdb holds only in-frame clones, not every one. The sample contains a few hundred thousand clones, around 82% of which appear only once. The material sequenced was peripheral blood. The receptor source for this set is a woman aged 45-65 years with acute or convalescent COVID-19. CDR3s include the opening cysteine and the closing phenylalanine or tryptophan. A D gene is named only where the DNA matches it firmly. The size field is filled for only some rows; it gives once, few, many or a size class.

clone size	V gene	D gene	J gene	CDR3 DNA	CDR3 protein
.	TRBV10-3	TRBD2	TRBJ2-1	TGTGCCATCATAGCGGGAGGGCTAGGGGAGCAGTTCTTC	CAIIAGGLGEQFF
.	TRBV4-1	.	TRBJ2-2	TGCGCCAGCAGCCAAGACCCTACCGCGAACACCGGGGAGCTGTTTTTT	CASSQDPTANTGELFF
.	TRBV7-9	.	TRBJ1-1	TGTGCCAGCAGCTCGTCGGCGGGCGCGGTTGAAGCTTTCTTT	CASSSSAGAVEAFF
.	TRBV10-3	TRBD1	TRBJ2-3	TGTGCCATCAGTGAGGCTAAACAGGGGGCTGGGACAGATACGCAGTATTTT	CAISEAKQGAGTDTQYF
.	TRBV2	TRBD1	TRBJ1-1	TGTGCCAGCAGAATTACAGGGGGGGGGACTGAAGCTTTCTTT	CASRITGGGTEAFF
.	TRBV10-3	.	TRBJ1-1	TGTGCCTCCAGGGCGCTGAACACTGAAGCTTTCTTT	CASRALNTEAFF
.	TRBV5-1	.	TRBJ2-3	TGCGCCAGCAGCTTGGAGAGCGGGAGCACAGATACGCAGTATTTT	CASSLESGSTDTQYF
.	TRBV19	TRBD1	TRBJ1-2	TGTGCCAGTAGTGAGGCCTCCCGGACAGGGGGAGGCTACACCTTC	CASSEASRTGGGYTF
.	TRBV3-1/TRBV3-2	.	TRBJ1-1	TGTGCCAGCAGCCAGACAGTCACTGAAGCTTTCTTT	CASSQTVTEAFF
.	TRBV10-3	.	TRBJ2-1	TGTGCCATCAGTGGGGACTTAAATGAGCAGTTCTTC	CAISGDLNEQFF
.	TRBV10-3	.	TRBJ2-2	TGTGCCATCAGTGAGGCCCGGGGACAGAACACCGGGGAGCTGTTTTTT	CAISEARGQNTGELFF
.	TRBV10-3	TRBD2	TRBJ2-3	TGTGCCATCAGTGAGACCTTGACTAGCGGCAGCACAGATACGCAGTATTTT	CAISETLTSGSTDTQYF
.	TRBV3-1/TRBV3-2	.	TRBJ1-1	TGTGCCAGCAGCCAACGCGGGGCGGGCACTGAAGCTTTCTTT	CASSQRGAGTEAFF
.	TRBV6-5	.	TRBJ1-2	TGTGCCAGCAGTTACTCTGCAGGGCACGACTATGGCTACACCTTC	CASSYSAGHDYGYTF
.	TRBV6-2/TRBV6-3	TRBD1	TRBJ2-3	TGTGCCAGCAGCAACAGGGGGCGCTTCCCAGATACGCAGTATTTT	CASSNRGRFPDTQYF
.	TRBV10-3	.	TRBJ2-2	TGTGCCAGTACGTCTTCCGGCCTAGCGAACACCGGGGAGCTGTTTTTT	CASTSSGLANTGELFF
.	TRBV7-2	.	TRBJ1-2	TGTGCCAGCAGCTTAGGAGCTAACTATGGCTACACCTTC	CASSLGANYGYTF
.	TRBV5-5	.	TRBJ2-3	TGTGCCAGCAGCTTGGCTAGCATAGATACGCAGTATTTT	CASSLASIDTQYF
.	TRBV11-1	.	TRBJ1-1	TGTGCCAGCAGCTTCCAGGGTTCGGGCACTGAAGCTTTCTTT	CASSFQGSGTEAFF
.	TRBV7-7	.	TRBJ2-3	TGTGCCAGCAGCTTAGCCGGGAGTAGAACAGATACGCAGTATTTT	CASSLAGSRTDTQYF
.	TRBV5-1	TRBD2	TRBJ2-1	TGCGCCAGCAGCTTAACGGGAGGGCCGTACAATGAGCAGTTCTTC	CASSLTGGPYNEQFF
.	TRBV14	.	TRBJ1-3	TGTGCCAGCAGCCGGACACTGACTCTCTCTGGAAACACCATATATTTT	CASSRTLTLSGNTIYF
.	TRBV5-4	.	TRBJ2-6	TGTGCCAGCAGCGTAACAGAAAACTCTGGGGCCAACGTCCTGACTTTC	CASSVTENSGANVLTF
.	TRBV27	TRBD2	TRBJ2-1	TGTGCCAGCAGTTTATCAGGGCTAGCGGGAGTTGAGCAGTTCTTC	CASSLSGLAGVEQFF
once	TRBV3-1/TRBV3-2	TRBD2	TRBJ2-3	TGTGCCAGCAGCCGGACTAGCGGCACAGATACGCAGTATTTT	CASSRTSGTDTQYF
.	TRBV18	.	TRBJ1-2	TGTGCCAGCTCACCGGCTCCAGGGCAAGGCTACACCTTC	CASSPAPGQGYTF
.	TRBV20-1	.	TRBJ1-5	TGCAGTGCTAGTGCCCTGGGGGGGAATCAGCCCCAGCATTTT	CSASALGGNQPQHF
.	TRBV5-1	TRBD1	TRBJ1-5	TGCGCCAGCAGCCGGACAGGGGGGACCGATCAGCCCCAGCATTTT	CASSRTGGTDQPQHF
.	TRBV29-1	TRBD1	TRBJ1-1	TGCAGCGTTGAGGACAGGGGGCTAACCACTGAAGCTTTCTTT	CSVEDRGLTTEAFF
.	TRBV18	.	TRBJ1-4	TGTGCCAGCTCACGGGAGAAAAATGAAAAACTGTTTTTT	CASSREKNEKLFF
.	TRBV27	.	TRBJ1-6	TGTGCCAGCAGTTTATCCGGGGGTGGAAATTCACCCCTCCACTTT	CASSLSGGGNSPLHF
.	TRBV7-8	TRBD1	TRBJ1-2	TGTGCCAGCAGCTTAGCGGGACAGGGGGCACATGGCTACACCTTC	CASSLAGQGAHGYTF
.	TRBV30	.	TRBJ1-4	TGTGCCTGGAGCCTAGGAGATGAAAAACTGTTTTTT	CAWSLGDEKLFF
.	TRBV4-1	TRBD2	TRBJ2-1	TGCGCCAGCAGTCGAATCCGACTCGGGACTAGCGGGAGGGTGATCACCTACAATGAGCAGTTCTTC	CASSRIRLGTSGRVITYNEQFF
.	TRBV7-8	TRBD1	TRBJ1-2	TGTGCCAGCAGCCGAGGTTTAATACAGGGGCGAGATGGCTACACCTTC	CASSRGLIQGRDGYTF
.	TRBV3-1/TRBV3-2	.	TRBJ1-3	TGTGCCAGCAGCCAAGACGCGAATAATGGAAACACCATATATTTT	CASSQDANNGNTIYF
.	TRBV2	TRBD1	TRBJ2-1	TGTGCCAGCAGTATGGACAGGGGGCGCGGCGATGAGCAGTTCTTC	CASSMDRGRGDEQFF
.	TRBV2	TRBD1	TRBJ1-4	TGTGCCAGCAGGGGACAGGGTGTTGAAAAACTGTTTTTT	CASRGQGVEKLFF
.	TRBV12-3/TRBV12-4	.	TRBJ1-2	TGTGCCAGCAGTTACCAGGGTAATTATGGCTACACCTTC	CASSYQGNYGYTF
once	TRBV6-5	TRBD1	TRBJ1-1	TGTGCCAGCAGGTACAGGGGAAGGACTGAAGCTTTCTTT	CASRYRGRTEAFF
.	TRBV6-6	.	TRBJ2-2	TGTGCCAGCAGTTACTCCGACAGCCGGGAGCTGTTTTTT	CASSYSDSRELFF
.	TRBV6-6	TRBD1	TRBJ2-1	TGTGCCACCAAAGGGACAGGCCTCAATGAGCAGTTCTTC	CATKGTGLNEQFF
.	TRBV5-1	.	TRBJ2-1	TGCGCCAGCAGCTTGGCCCAGGGGAGTGAGCAGTTCTTC	CASSLAQGSEQFF
.	TRBV5-1	TRBD1	TRBJ2-2	TGCGCCAGCAGCTTATCAGGGGGCGCGGGAACCGGGGAGCTGTTTTTT	CASSLSGGAGTGELFF
.	TRBV19	.	TRBJ2-6	TGTGCCAGTAGTACGCCCCTTACAGGGCCGTTCTCTGGGGCCAACGTCCTGACTTTC	CASSTPLTGPFSGANVLTF
.	TRBV19	TRBD2	TRBJ2-1	TGTGCCAGTAGTATAGCGGGAGGACGAGAGCAGTTCTTC	CASSIAGGREQFF
.	TRBV12-5	.	TRBJ2-3	TGTGCTAGTGGTTTGGCCCAAATTCTAGACGGCACAGATACGCAGTATTTT	CASGLAQILDGTDTQYF